A selection of T cell receptor beta chains follows, all from one sample in a study of post-analysis software for immune sequencing data. TCRdb re-called the PCR reads through MiXCR, storing one row per CDR3 protein. Seen here are 350,000 to 450,000 distinct CDR3 sequences, 35% to 45% observed once, and the top ten hold less than 10%. Sequenced sample: blood. Source of these receptors: a girl aged 2-10 years with multiple sclerosis. The CDR3 runs from the conserved cysteine through the conserved F or W. Each record gives: D gene, clone size, J gene, V gene, CDR3 DNA, CDR3 protein. A D gene is named only where the DNA matches it firmly. Rows give clone size only sometimes, using once, few, many, or a class for an expanded clone.

-	few	TRBJ1-2	TRBV9	TGTGCCAGCAGCGTCTCGGGGGTAGGCGGCTACACCTTC	CASSVSGVGGYTF
-	once	TRBJ2-1	TRBV7-3	TGTGCCAGCAGCTTAGTCCCGAGTATGAGTAATAGGGGCGAGCAGTTCTTC	CASSLVPSMSNRGEQFF
TRBD2	-	TRBJ2-5	TRBV13	TGTGCCAGCAGCCAAAAAAGCGGGATGTCGCCAGAGACCCAGTACTTC	CASSQKSGMSPETQYF
TRBD1	few	TRBJ2-3	TRBV29-1	TGCAGCGCAAAGAGGGCAGGGGGAACAGATACGCAGTATTTT	CSAKRAGGTDTQYF
-	-	TRBJ2-5	TRBV29-1	TGCAGCGTTGAAGCCAAGAGGAAGTACAATGAGCAGTACTTC	CSVEAKRKYNEQYF
TRBD1	many	TRBJ1-5	TRBV27	TGTGCCAGCAGGCCCACCCGACAGGGGAATAGCAATCAGCCCCAGCATTTT	CASRPTRQGNSNQPQHF
-	few	TRBJ2-1	TRBV13	TGTGCCAGCAGCCTAGGGTCTGGGAGGTACAATGAGCAGTTCTTC	CASSLGSGRYNEQFF
-	-	TRBJ2-1	TRBV7-9	TGTGCCAGCCAGCTCTTGCGTGAGCAGTTCTTC	CASQLLREQFF
TRBD1	-	TRBJ1-5	TRBV20-1	TGCAGTGCTAGAGAGATCGACAGGGGGGTTTGGGGCAATCAGCCCCAGCATTTT	CSAREIDRGVWGNQPQHF
TRBD1	-	TRBJ2-1	TRBV2	TGTGCCAGCAGCCAGACAGGGGGCGGGTACAATGAGCAGTTCTTC	CASSQTGGGYNEQFF
TRBD2	few	TRBJ2-5	TRBV27	TGTGCCAGCAGTTTAAATAGCGGGATCGATGAGACCCAGTACTTC	CASSLNSGIDETQYF
-	once	TRBJ2-3	TRBV20-1	TGCAGTGCTAGCGCACTAACGGTTCTGAGGGTTAACACAGATACGCAGTATTTT	CSASALTVLRVNTDTQYF
-	-	TRBJ2-5	TRBV5-1	TGCGCCAGCAGCCCCTGGACCCTGGGGACCCAGTACTTC	CASSPWTLGTQYF
-	many	TRBJ2-6	TRBV5-1	TGCGCCAGCAGCTCCCCTTTGGCCAACGTCCTGACTTTC	CASSSPLANVLTF
TRBD2	-	TRBJ2-7	TRBV6-6	TGTGCCAGCACCAGGACTAGCGGTCGCTACGAGCAGTACTTC	CASTRTSGRYEQYF
-	few	TRBJ2-5	TRBV13	TGTGCCAGCAGCTCAAGGGGGAGTGCTGAGACCCAGTACTTC	CASSSRGSAETQYF
TRBD1	-	TRBJ2-5	TRBV20-1	TGCAGTGCCACCCGGACAGGGGAGACCCAGTACTTC	CSATRTGETQYF
-	-	TRBJ2-7	TRBV20-1	TGCAGTGCTAGAGATTACGCTACCTACGAGCAGTACTTC	CSARDYATYEQYF
-	-	TRBJ2-7	TRBV29-1	TGCAGCGTTGAAGAGGGGAGGCCCTACGAGCAGTACTTC	CSVEEGRPYEQYF
TRBD2	-	TRBJ2-5	TRBV7-3	TGTGCCAGCAGCTTGCAGGTTCCAACCGGGACTAGCGGCCAAGAGACCCAGTACTTC	CASSLQVPTGTSGQETQYF
-	once	TRBJ1-5	TRBV18	TGTGCCAGCTCACGGACGGAAGGGCAGCCCCAGCATTTT	CASSRTEGQPQHF
TRBD1	few	TRBJ2-7	TRBV27	TGTGCCAGCAGTTTATGGGGTACAGGGGGCTACGAGCAGTACTTC	CASSLWGTGGYEQYF
TRBD1	few	TRBJ1-2	TRBV20-1	TGCAGTTCACAGGGGAACCCTTATGGCTACACCTTC	CSSQGNPYGYTF